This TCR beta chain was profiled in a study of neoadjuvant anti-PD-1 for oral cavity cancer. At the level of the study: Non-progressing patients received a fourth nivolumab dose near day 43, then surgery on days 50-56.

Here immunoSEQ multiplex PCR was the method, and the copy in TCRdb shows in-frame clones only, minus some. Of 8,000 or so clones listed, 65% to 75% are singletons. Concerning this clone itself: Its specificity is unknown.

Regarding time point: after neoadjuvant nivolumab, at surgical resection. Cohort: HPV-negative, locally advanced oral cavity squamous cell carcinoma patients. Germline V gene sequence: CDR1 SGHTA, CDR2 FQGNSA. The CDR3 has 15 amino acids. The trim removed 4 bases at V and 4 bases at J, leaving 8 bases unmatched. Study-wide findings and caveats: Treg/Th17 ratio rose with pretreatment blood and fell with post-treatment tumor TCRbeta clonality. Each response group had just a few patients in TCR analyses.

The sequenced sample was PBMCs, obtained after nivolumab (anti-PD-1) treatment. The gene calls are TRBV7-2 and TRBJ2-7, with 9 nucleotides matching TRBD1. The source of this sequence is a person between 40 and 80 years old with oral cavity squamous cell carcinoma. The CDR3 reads CASSSFGTGPYEQYF. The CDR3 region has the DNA TGTGCCAGCAGCTCCTTCGGGACAGGGCCATACGAGCAGTACTTC.